This T cell receptor (beta chain) appears in the sequencing data of a study of blood T cell repertoires in COVID-19. In the study overall: Acute and convalescent COVID-19 samples came from the United States, Italy and Spain.

The method was immunoSEQ multiplex PCR; TCRdb's version includes in-frame clones alone and lacks a portion of them. The table lists about 97,000 clones, approximately 92% of them singletons. One Seattle source followed patients from active infection through their disease course. The CDR3 loop spans 14 amino acids. V was cut by 3 bases and J by 2 bases, with 10 bases left in between. Looked up from germline, CDR1 is SGHVS and CDR2 is FQNEAQ. The receptor was derived from a woman aged 45-59 years with COVID-19, enrolled during active disease. The chain uses TRBV7-8 and TRBJ1-2; D is perhaps TRBD1 (5 bases). The sample consisted of peripheral blood. This CDR3 reads CASSFSGGNYGYTF. In DNA, the CDR3 is TGTGCCAGCAGCTTCTCCGGGGGAAACTATGGCTACACCTTC.